Listed below are T cell receptor beta chains from one sample, sequenced in a study of blood T cells in healthy people across ages. In TCRdb, the 5' RACE reads were re-called with MiXCR into one record per CDR3 protein. The top ten clones hold 2.5% to 3.5% of a sample with approximately 780,000 distinct CDR3 sequences, under 30% of them seen once. These data also featured in a second study, about T cells of mothers and their children.

The sequenced sample consisted of blood. The source is a boy aged 5-17 years in good health. The CDR3 runs from the conserved cysteine through the conserved F or W. A D gene is named only where the DNA matches it firmly. Clone sizes are given selectively: once, few, many, or a class where the clone is expanded.

V: TRBV20-1
size: few
J: TRBJ2-5
D: NA
DNA: TGCAGTGCTACTCGACAGGGAGGAGAGACCCAGTACTTC
CDR3: CSATRQGGETQYF

V: TRBV4-2
size: few
J: TRBJ2-1
D: NA
DNA: TGTGCCAGCAGCCAAGATAGGCTAGCCGGTGAGCAGTTCTTC
CDR3: CASSQDRLAGEQFF

V: TRBV6-5
size: NA
J: TRBJ2-5
D: NA
DNA: TGTGCCAGCAGTTACTCAACAAGGAGGGTAAAAGAGACCCAGTACTTC
CDR3: CASSYSTRRVKETQYF

V: TRBV6-1
size: NA
J: TRBJ2-1
D: NA
DNA: TGTGCCAGCAGTGAAATTAGTCTACACGAGCAGTTCTTC
CDR3: CASSEISLHEQFF

V: TRBV5-1
size: NA
J: TRBJ2-5
D: NA
DNA: TGCGCCAGCAGCCCCCTGACCGGCAGGATCGAAGAGACCCAGTACTTC
CDR3: CASSPLTGRIEETQYF

V: TRBV7-9
size: NA
J: TRBJ1-4
D: NA
DNA: TGTGCCAGCAGCTTAGAGGTTTTTGAAAAACTGTTTTTT
CDR3: CASSLEVFEKLFF

V: TRBV4-1
size: few
J: TRBJ1-1
D: NA
DNA: TGCGCCAGCAGCCAATCCCCTACGCCGGGGCAGGGATTTGTACGAGCTTTCTTT
CDR3: CASSQSPTPGQGFVRAFF

V: TRBV3-1
size: NA
J: TRBJ2-7
D: NA
DNA: TGTGCCAGCAGCAAGGCGGATAGCCCCTCCTACGAGCAGTACTTC
CDR3: CASSKADSPSYEQYF

V: TRBV28
size: few
J: TRBJ2-7
D: TRBD1
DNA: TGTGCCACAAATGCCTGGACCGGGACAGGGAAGGGGACCTACGAGCAGTACTTC
CDR3: CATNAWTGTGKGTYEQYF

V: TRBV7-9
size: few
J: TRBJ2-4
D: TRBD1
DNA: TGTGCCAGCAGCTTGCCCTCACAGGGACAGGACATTCAGTACTTC
CDR3: CASSLPSQGQDIQYF

V: TRBV6-6
size: NA
J: TRBJ1-3
D: NA
DNA: TGTGCCAGCAGTTACGGGGGGGCTGGAAACACCATATATTTT
CDR3: CASSYGGAGNTIYF

V: TRBV14
size: few
J: TRBJ1-6
D: NA
DNA: TGTGCCAGCAGCCTTAGAGTGTGGAATTCACCCCTCCACTTT
CDR3: CASSLRVWNSPLHF

V: TRBV12-3/TRBV12-4
size: few
J: TRBJ1-2
D: NA
DNA: TGTGCCAGCAGCTTAGGCAGGGACGGCTACACCTTC
CDR3: CASSLGRDGYTF

V: TRBV20-1
size: NA
J: TRBJ2-1
D: TRBD2
DNA: TGCAGTGCTAGAGGGACTAGCGGGGGGCCCTACAATGAGCAGTTCTTC
CDR3: CSARGTSGGPYNEQFF

V: TRBV20-1
size: few
J: TRBJ2-3
D: NA
DNA: TGCAGTGCTAGGGATAGCCGATCTCCAGATACGCAGTATTTT
CDR3: CSARDSRSPDTQYF

V: TRBV2
size: NA
J: TRBJ1-3
D: TRBD1
DNA: TGTGCCAGCAGTCCCCTGACAGGGCGAAAGGGAAACACCATATATTTT
CDR3: CASSPLTGRKGNTIYF

V: TRBV6-6
size: NA
J: TRBJ2-4
D: NA
DNA: TGTGCCAGCAGCTTAGGTGGGGACAAAAACATTCAGTACTTC
CDR3: CASSLGGDKNIQYF

V: TRBV11-2
size: few
J: TRBJ2-4
D: NA
DNA: TGTGCCAGCAGCTTTGGGGAGGAAAACATTCAGTACTTC
CDR3: CASSFGEENIQYF